Each of the 27 T cell receptor beta chains below was sequenced from the same sample in a study of PD-1 blockade in mismatch repair-deficient tumors. Assay used: immunoSEQ multiplex PCR; TCRdb lists only in-frame clones, some missing. The sample holds just under 65,000 clones, around 88% seen once. This specimen consisted of peripheral blood, obtained 52 weeks after starting pembrolizumab. The receptors stem from an adult with mismatch repair-deficient cancer.

V and J are TRBV11-2 and TRBJ2-1, with TRBD1 identical over 8 bases. V lost 1 base to trimming and J lost 4 bases; unmatched junction nucleotides: 9. The germline gives CDR1 SGHAT, CDR2 FQNNGV. This CDR3 has 17 amino acids. DNA of the CDR3: TGTGCCAGCAGCTTAGGCAGGGGGCCAATAAAATACAATGAGCAGTTCTTC. Amino acids: CASSLGRGPIKYNEQFF.

The V and J genes are TRBV13 and TRBJ2-7; perhaps D is TRBD1 or TRBD2 (5 bases each). Trimming pared 5 bases from V and 5 bases from J, leaving 10 bases between. The CDR3 runs 12 residues. CDR1 and CDR2 (germline): PRHDT, FYEKMQ (reference sequence). In nucleotides, the CDR3 is TGTGCCAGCAGCGACGGGACCGACGAGCAGTACTTC. Amino acids: CASSDGTDEQYF.

The chain couples TRBV30 to TRBJ2-2; no clear D gene. Germline CDR1 is GTSNPN and CDR2 is SVGIG (reference sequence). Trimming pared 2 bases from V and 7 bases from J, leaving 14 bases between. This CDR3 has 14 amino acids. CDR3 in amino acids: CAWSPELADGELFF. In DNA, the CDR3 is TGTGCCTGGAGTCCTGAGTTGGCCGACGGGGAGCTGTTTTTT.

The CDR3 here is CASSSRNRGYEQYF. The DNA of the CDR3 is TGTGCCAGCAGCTCCCGCAACAGGGGCTACGAGCAGTACTTC. The rearrangement uses TRBV7-2 and TRBJ2-7; the match to TRBD1 covers 7 bases. This CDR3 is 14 amino acids long. V was clipped by 4 bases and J by 3 bases; unmatched bases: 6. Germline V gene data show CDR1 as SGHTA and CDR2 as FQGNSA. Based on the CDR3 plus reference TRBV7-2 and TRBJ2-7, the full variable domain is GAGVSQSPSNKVTEKGKDVELRCDPISGHTALYWYRQSLGQGLEFLIYFQGNSAPDKSGLPSDRFSAERTGGSVSTLTIQRTQQEDSAVYLCASSSRNRGYEQYFGPGTRLTVT.

This chain links TRBV30 with TRBJ2-7; 8 bases fit TRBD2. Looked up from germline, CDR1 is GTSNPN and CDR2 is SVGIG (reference sequence). There are 14 residues in the CDR3. With 3 bases clipped from V and 2 bases from J, the junction kept 6 bases outside the gene matches. The CDR3 here is CAWSSQRGPYEQYF. In nucleotides, the CDR3 is TGTGCCTGGAGCTCCCAGCGGGGGCCCTACGAGCAGTACTTC. Full variable domain (remainder filled in from reference TRBV30 and TRBJ2-7): SQTIHQWPATLVQPVGSPLSLECTVEGTSNPNLYWYRQAAGRGLQLLFYSVGIGQISSEVPQNLSASRPQDRQFILSSKKLLLSDSGFYLCAWSSQRGPYEQYFGPGTRLTVT.

This clone was recorded once. This rearrangement joins TRBV10-1 to TRBJ1-2, with 7 positions matching TRBD1. The germline V gene encodes CDR1 WNHNN and CDR2 SYGVQD (reference sequence). The CDR3 is 18 residues long. The V segment lost 2 bases and the J segment 0 bases; nucleotides outside the gene matches: 12. The CDR3 coding sequence is TGCGCCAGCAGTGAGCGAGGGACAGCCCAACTCGCTAACTATGGCTACACCTTC. Translation: CASSERGTAQLANYGYTF.

The chain has TRBV6-1 and TRBJ2-7; 7 bases align to TRBD2. There are 15 residues in the CDR3. The V segment lost 1 base and the J segment 7 bases; nucleotides outside the gene matches: 10. The germline gives CDR1 MNHNS, CDR2 SASEGT. In DNA, the CDR3 is TGTGCCAGCAGTGAAGAGTTGGCGGGAGTGGGTGAGCAGTACTTC. As protein: CASSEELAGVGEQYF.

This clone was observed a handful of times. The gene calls are TRBV4-1 and TRBJ2-7, with 12 positions matching TRBD2. There are 14 residues in the CDR3. The J segment lost 3 bases and the V segment lost 3 bases, leaving 0 bases of the junction unmatched. Looked up from germline, CDR1 is MGHRA and CDR2 is YSYEKL. CDR3 amino acids: CASSQTSGSYEQYF. The CDR3 nucleotides read TGCGCCAGCAGCCAGACTAGCGGGAGCTACGAGCAGTACTTC.

The J gene is TRBJ2-5, the V gene TRBV7-9; TRBD1 or TRBD2 may be the D gene (6 bases each). Looked up from germline, CDR1 is SEHNR and CDR2 is FQNEAQ (reference sequence). Trimming removed 5 bases from V and 1 base from J, with 17 bases in between. The CDR3 is 16 residues long. CDR3 amino acids: CASSLWVRGVQETQYF. Written as DNA, the CDR3 is TGTGCCAGCAGCCTTTGGGTGAGGGGGGTCCAAGAGACCCAGTACTTC.

The V gene is TRBV11-2, the J gene TRBJ2-2; 7 bases align to TRBD2. This CDR3 region has 16 residues. Trimming at V came to 5 bases and at J to 4 bases, leaving 10 bases not matched to a gene. Germline V gene lookup returns CDR1 SGHAT and CDR2 FQNNGV. The CDR3 loop reads CASSPPTSAPTGELFF. As DNA, the CDR3 is TGTGCCAGCAGCCCACCAACTAGCGCACCCACCGGGGAGCTGTTTTTT.

This rearrangement joins TRBV11-2 to TRBJ2-7, with D possibly being TRBD1 (5 bases). The CDR3 is made up of 13 amino acids. Germline loops: CDR1 SGHAT, CDR2 FQNNGV. Trimming cost V 6 bases and J 9 bases, with 18 bases left between them. Here the CDR3 DNA reads TGTGCCAGCAGTCAGGTCCTCCCTAGGGGGCAGTACTTC. Protein product: CASSQVLPRGQYF.

This clone was seen only a few times. The J gene is TRBJ1-3, the V gene TRBV6-5; no clear D gene. The germline V and J ends were trimmed by 6 bases and 1 base, with 7 bases remaining between them. Germline lookup yields CDR1 MNHEY and CDR2 SVGAGI. The CDR3 is 13 residues long. CDR3 coding DNA: TGTGCCAGCAGCCGAATTTCTGGAAACACCATATATTTT. Amino acid sequence: CASSRISGNTIYF.

The rearrangement links TRBV5-4 to TRBJ2-3; no clear D. The CDR3 spans 15 residues. The V and J ends lost 0 bases and 2 bases respectively, with 10 bases between them. The V gene's germline CDR1 is SGHNT and CDR2 YYREEE (reference sequence). CDR3 amino acids: CASSLATPSTDTQYF. CDR3 coding DNA: TGTGCCAGCAGCTTGGCGACTCCGTCCACAGATACGCAGTATTTT.

The rearrangement uses TRBV4-1 and TRBJ1-3; unclear D gene. The CDR3 runs to 17 residues. The V gene lost 1 base and the J gene lost 4 bases, with 17 bases spanning the gap. Germline CDR1 MGHRA, CDR2 YSYEKL. The CDR3 coding sequence is TGCGCCAGCAGCCAAGTTCCCGGACTAAGAGGAGGAAACACCATATATTTT. As protein: CASSQVPGLRGGNTIYF.

The V gene is TRBV6-5, the J gene TRBJ2-7, with D perhaps TRBD2 (7 bases). V was shortened by 2 bases and J by 5 bases, with 13 bases between the two germline ends. CDR1 MNHEY and CDR2 SVGAGI come from the germline V gene. The CDR3 runs 14 residues. The CDR3 protein is CASSYGGASDEQYF. CDR3 sequence (DNA): TGTGCCAGCAGTTACGGGGGGGCTTCGGACGAGCAGTACTTC.

This clone was seen a single time. J is TRBJ2-2 and V is TRBV19; 8 bases align to TRBD1. The CDR3 covers 19 residues. Germline V gene lookup returns CDR1 LNHDA and CDR2 SQIVND (reference sequence). With 2 bases clipped from V and 0 bases from J, the junction kept 11 bases outside the gene matches. Here the CDR3 DNA reads TGTGCCAGTAGTATATACCGGCTAGGGGACAGGTCGAACACCGGGGAGCTGTTTTTT. Translation: CASSIYRLGDRSNTGELFF.

This sequence joins TRBV11-2 and TRBJ2-1; 10 bases line up with TRBD2. The CDR3 contains 17 residues. V dropped 2 bases and J dropped 10; count of bases not matched to a gene: 14. Germline V gives CDR1 SGHAT, CDR2 FQNNGV. CDR3: CASSLRASGSVVGEQFF. The CDR3 bases are TGTGCCAGCAGCTTACGAGCTAGCGGGAGTGTGGTTGGGGAGCAGTTCTTC.

This chain connects TRBV29-1 to TRBJ2-3; 9 nucleotides align to TRBD1. V trimming: 0 bases; J trimming: 2 bases; junction bases outside the gene matches: 6. Germline lookup yields CDR1 SQVTM and CDR2 ANQGSEA. CDR3 length: 16 amino acids. The CDR3 here is CSVEEGQGMDTDTQYF. The CDR3 DNA reads TGCAGCGTTGAAGAAGGACAGGGGATGGACACAGATACGCAGTATTTT.

This chain connects TRBV2 to TRBJ1-2, with 10 bases aligning to TRBD1. In germline, CDR1 is SNHLY, CDR2 FYNNEI. The CDR3 is 19 amino acids. Germline trimming cut 6 bases from V and 4 bases from J; bases unmatched to any gene: 20. The CDR3 sequence: CASSERSSDRGSLSYGYTF. As DNA, the CDR3 is TGTGCCAGCAGCGAACGATCCTCGGACAGGGGGAGCCTCTCCTATGGCTACACCTTC.

This chain uses TRBV7-9 with TRBJ2-1; D uncertain. Trimming removed 1 base from V and 0 bases from J, with 10 bases in between. The CDR3 spans 16 residues. Germline loops: CDR1 SEHNR, CDR2 FQNEAQ (reference sequence). As DNA, the CDR3 is TGTGCCAGCAGCTTAGTGGGTCACAGCTCCTACAATGAGCAGTTCTTC. Amino acids: CASSLVGHSSYNEQFF. Full variable domain (missing parts from reference TRBV7-9 and TRBJ2-1): DTGVSQNPRHKITKRGQNVTFRCDPISEHNRLYWYRQTLGQGPEFLTYFQNEAQLEKSRLLSDRFSAERPKGSFSTLEIQRTEQGDSAMYLCASSLVGHSSYNEQFFGPGTRLTVL.

The rearrangement links TRBV14 to TRBJ2-3; D uncertain. CDR3 length equals 16 residues. V dropped 2 bases and J dropped 0 bases, with 12 bases sitting between them. The germline V gene encodes CDR1 SGHDN and CDR2 FVKESK. The chain's CDR3 is CASSQILAASTDTQYF. The CDR3 DNA is TGTGCCAGCAGCCAAATACTTGCCGCTAGCACAGATACGCAGTATTTT. Drawing the rest from reference TRBV14 and TRBJ2-3, the complete variable domain is EAGVTQFPSHSVIEKGQTVTLRCDPISGHDNLYWYRRVMGKEIKFLLHFVKESKQDESGMPNNRFLAERTGGTYSTLKVQPAELEDSGVYFCASSQILAASTDTQYFGPGTRLTVL.

This rearrangement joins TRBV6-5 to TRBJ2-7; D is uncertain. From germline, CDR1 is MNHEY and CDR2 SVGAGI. Between the trimmed V and J ends, which lost 5 bases and 5 bases, there was a span of 4 bases. The CDR3 runs to 10 residues. The CDR3 here is CASSPNEQYF. Written as DNA, the CDR3 is TGTGCCAGCAGTCCCAACGAGCAGTACTTC.

This chain uses TRBV19 with TRBJ2-3, with D possibly TRBD2 on 5 matching bases. Per germline, CDR1 LNHDA and CDR2 SQIVND (reference sequence). The CDR3 is 12 residues long. The ends were cut back, 5 bases at V and 5 bases at J, with 8 bases in the middle. The CDR3 DNA sequence: TGTGCCAGTAGTCCGGCGGGAGATACGCAGTATTTT. Translation: CASSPAGDTQYF.

This chain joins TRBV29-1 and TRBJ1-2, with a possible D match to TRBD1 (5 bases). The CDR3 loop spans 12 amino acids. The V and J ends lost 5 bases and 13 bases respectively, with 20 bases between them. Germline V lookup: CDR1 SQVTM, CDR2 ANQGSEA. CDR3 nucleotides: TGCAGCGTTCCCCCGGGACCCGGGTATGCCACCTTC. Translation gives CSVPPGPGYATF. Drawing the rest from reference TRBV29-1 and TRBJ1-2, the complete variable domain is SAVISQKPSRDICQRGTSLTIQCQVDSQVTMMFWYRQQPGQSLTLIATANQGSEATYESGFVIDKFPISRPNLTFSTLTVSNMSPEDSSIYLCSVPPGPGYATFGSGTRLTVV.

This clone appeared a single time. The rearrangement links TRBV4-1 to TRBJ2-3; D is undetermined. The germline CDR1 and CDR2 sequences are MGHRA and YSYEKL. The CDR3 is 14 amino acids. Trimming cost V 3 bases and J 0 bases, with 7 bases left between them. This CDR3 is CASSHLGSTDTQYF. CDR3 nucleotides: TGCGCCAGCAGCCATCTCGGGAGCACAGATACGCAGTATTTT.

This sequence joins TRBV9 and TRBJ2-3; D may correspond to TRBD1 or TRBD2 (5 bases each). CDR1 is SGDLS, CDR2 YYNGEE, per germline. Trimming pared 3 bases from V and 0 bases from J, leaving 17 bases between. The CDR3 runs to 17 residues. The CDR3 DNA sequence: TGTGCCAGCAGCGGGGGACCCCCCTCATTTAGCACAGATACGCAGTATTTT. As protein: CASSGGPPSFSTDTQYF.

J is TRBJ2-1 and V is TRBV19; D unresolved. Germline loops: CDR1 LNHDA, CDR2 SQIVND (reference sequence). The CDR3 has 13 residues. V gave up 6 bases and J gave up 5 bases, with 11 bases separating them. Here the CDR3 DNA reads TGTGCCAGTAGGTTCAACATAGACAATGAGCAGTTCTTC. It codes for CASRFNIDNEQFF.